The T cell receptor beta chain under discussion was sequenced for a study of CD8 T cells in Susac syndrome. On the study more broadly: Sequencing included Susac syndrome patients, about six of them with active disease and 8 or 9 in remission. When blood was drawn, the patients with Susac syndrome were therapy-naive, on corticosteroids, or on intravenous immunoglobulin alone. Study-wide findings and caveats: CD4+ T cell repertoires in Susac syndrome lacked clonal expansion.

RNA, at roughly 0.45 to 1 ug, was reverse transcribed with random hexamers. Via MiXCR, TCRdb re-called the immunoSEQ multiplex PCR reads, giving one row per CDR3 protein. The repertoire holds 210,000 or so distinct CDR3 sequences, with roughly 93% as singletons. V lost 0 bases, J lost 4 bases, and 4 bases stayed unmatched. This CDR3 comprises 15 residues. The germline V gene has CDR1 LGHNA and CDR2 YSLEER. This clonotype was observed a single time. Its antigen is currently unknown. In contrast to the negatively isolated CD8+ and CD4+ T cells, TEMRA cells were FACS-enriched. The rearrangement joins TRBV4-3 to TRBJ1-1; 8 nucleotides line up with TRBD1. The sequence was obtained from a human donor with Susac syndrome. Sequenced material: CD4+ T cells from PBMCs. CDR3 loop: CASSQEQGGFTEAFF. The DNA for the CDR3 is TGCGCCAGCAGCCAAGAACAGGGGGGTTTCACTGAAGCTTTCTTT.